This note documents a single TCR beta chain sequence. Some clones are missing from TCRdb's copy, which holds only in-frame ones; the method was immunoSEQ multiplex PCR. The profile shows under 200,000 clones, roughly 80% of them singletons. The V gene lost 1 base and the J gene lost 4 bases, with 11 bases spanning the gap. The V gene's germline CDR1 is SGHDN and CDR2 FVKESK. CDR3 length: 15 residues. The sample is drawn from a study of blood T cell repertoires in COVID-19. Study as a whole: Collection of acute and convalescent COVID-19 samples took place in the United States, Italy and Spain.

This clonotype was sampled from a woman of 80 years or more with acute or convalescent COVID-19. Source material: peripheral blood. The chain joins TRBV14 to TRBJ1-5, with D hard to call. CDR3 in amino acids: CASSQVSHENQPQHF. DNA of the CDR3: TGTGCCAGCAGCCAAGTAAGCCACGAGAATCAGCCCCAGCATTTT.